The 2 T cell receptor beta chains listed next were all sequenced from one sample in a study of beta chain features in type 1 diabetes. Sequencing targeted expressed TCRB transcripts, as all isolated RNA had been reverse transcribed. Profiling relied on immunoSEQ multiplex PCR, and the TCRdb table lists in-frame clones only, not all of them. The sample has roughly 170,000 clones, about 13% seen once. What was sequenced was central memory CD4+ T cells from blood. These receptors were obtained from a woman younger than 30 in good health.

This chain links TRBV6-1 with TRBJ1-5; D uncertain. Trimming left V 5 bases short and J 9 bases short, with 11 bases between. The germline V gene encodes CDR1 MNHNS and CDR2 SASEGT. This CDR3 has 12 residues. The CDR3 region is CASSFPAGPQHF. DNA of the CDR3: TGTGCCAGCAGTTTTCCAGCGGGGCCCCAGCATTTT.

The rearrangement uses TRBV20-1 and TRBJ2-7; a possible D gene is TRBD2 (6 bases). The CDR3 totals 11 residues. Deletions cut 7 bases from V and 6 bases from J, with 13 bases between. Looked up from germline, CDR1 is DFQATT and CDR2 is SNEGSKA (reference sequence). CDR3 sequence: CSGLGAGEQYF. For the CDR3, the DNA is TGCAGTGGTTTAGGAGCGGGCGAGCAGTACTTC.